What follows are 27 T cell receptor beta chains derived from one specimen sequenced in a study of cytomegalovirus exposure and HLA in healthy donors. With 60 Vbeta and 13 Jbeta primers, the PCR was carried out. The table came from immunoSEQ multiplex PCR; TCRdb's copy has only in-frame clones and leaves some out. The repertoire holds 150,000 to 200,000 clones, with over 60% as singletons. Sequencing was done on a sample of PBMCs. These TCRs come from a man between 35 and 55 years old in good health and CMV-seronegative.

The chain recombines TRBV29-1 with TRBJ2-3, with TRBD2 identical over 7 bases. Looked up from germline, CDR1 is SQVTM and CDR2 is ANQGSEA. The CDR3 is 14 amino acids. The junction had 3 bases not matched to a gene; V was cut back by 3 bases and J by 0 bases. CDR3: CSVDAGVSTDTQYF. In DNA form, the CDR3 reads TGCAGCGTTGACGCGGGGGTAAGCACAGATACGCAGTATTTT.

This chain joins TRBV9 and TRBJ2-3; 7 bases fit TRBD2. CDR3 length: 15 amino acids. The germline CDR1 and CDR2 sequences are SGDLS and YYNGEE. The V segment lost 0 bases and the J segment 10 bases; nucleotides outside the gene matches: 11. CDR3 protein: CASSVELPPGGAQYF. DNA for the CDR3: TGTGCCAGCAGCGTAGAACTACCCCCGGGGGGAGCGCAGTATTTT.

The chain uses TRBV4-3 and TRBJ2-2, with D possibly being TRBD1 (6 bases). V was cut by 3 bases and J by 3 bases, with 11 bases left in between. The CDR3 is 15 amino acids. Looked up from germline, CDR1 is LGHNA and CDR2 is YSLEER. The CDR3 protein is CASSQGDTYTGELFF. In DNA form, the CDR3 reads TGCGCCAGCAGCCAGGGGGACACTTACACCGGGGAGCTGTTTTTT.

This clone has more than one count but fewer than ten. The V and J genes are TRBV6-1 and TRBJ1-5; TRBD1 matches at 9 bases. Germline CDR1 reads MNHNS; CDR2 reads SASEGT. This CDR3 comprises 15 residues. J was trimmed by 5 bases and V by 6 bases; bases with no gene match: 8. The CDR3 region has the DNA TGTGCCAGCAGGAAGACAGGGGGAAGCGATCAGCCCCAGCATTTT. Its protein product is CASRKTGGSDQPQHF.

This clone was seen a single time. This rearrangement joins TRBV27 to TRBJ1-5; a weak D match, TRBD1 (6 bases). Germline CDR1 reads MNHEY; CDR2 reads SMNVEV (reference sequence). The CDR3 is made up of 14 amino acids. Trimming took off 5 bases at V and 5 bases at J, with 13 bases between the two ends. This chain's CDR3 is CASSLRGRDQPQHF. In nucleotides, the CDR3 is TGTGCCAGCAGTCTCAGGGGTAGGGATCAGCCCCAGCATTTT.

DNA for the CDR3: TGCAGCGTTGGGGAGGGCTCGGGCAATCAGCCCCAGCATTTT. Its translation is CSVGEGSGNQPQHF. The rearrangement links TRBV29-1 to TRBJ1-5; D not resolved. The CDR3 sequence is 14 residues long. Looked up from germline, CDR1 is SQVTM and CDR2 is ANQGSEA. V gave up 4 bases and J gave up 2 bases, with 12 bases separating them.

The chain uses TRBV6-5 and TRBJ1-3; D is unresolved. Trimming removed 7 bases from V and 4 bases from J, with 14 bases in between. CDR1 and CDR2 (germline): MNHEY, SVGAGI. This CDR3 is 14 amino acids long. This CDR3 is CASTTSREGNTIYF. Written as DNA, the CDR3 is TGTGCCAGCACCACCTCGAGGGAAGGAAACACCATATATTTT.

This chain links TRBV19 with TRBJ2-7; possibly TRBD1 for D (6 bases). Germline V gives CDR1 LNHDA, CDR2 SQIVND (reference sequence). V lost 5 bases to trimming and J lost 2 bases, with 16 bases between them. The CDR3 totals 15 residues. The CDR3 bases are TGTGCCAGTAGTCCTCCGGGACACCTGACCTACGAGCAGTACTTC. It specifies CASSPPGHLTYEQYF.

Only a few counts were recorded for this clone. The CDR3 sequence: CASSYARNTDTQYF. CDR3 DNA: TGTGCCAGCAGTTACGCTAGGAACACAGATACGCAGTATTTT. This sequence joins TRBV6-5 and TRBJ2-3; D gene unclear. The CDR3 contains 14 residues. Germline V gene sequence: CDR1 MNHEY, CDR2 SVGAGI. Trimming left V 2 bases short and J 2 bases short, with 8 bases between.

The rearrangement joins TRBV6-7 to TRBJ1-1; D not resolved. TRBV6-7 is classed as an ORF, of uncertain function. The CDR3 extends over 15 amino acids. V lost 0 bases and J lost 1, with 9 bases in between. Here the CDR3 reads CASSYSTQPNTEAFF. DNA for the CDR3: TGTGCCAGCAGTTACTCGACACAGCCGAACACTGAAGCTTTCTTT.

V usage is TRBV7-9 and J usage is TRBJ2-5; possibly TRBD2 for D (6 bases). V lost 5 bases and J 9 bases, leaving 25 bases between the germline ends. This CDR3 has 16 residues. From germline, CDR1 is SEHNR and CDR2 FQNEAQ (reference sequence). Here the CDR3 DNA reads TGTGCCAGCAGCCCCCGTGGGGCAGGGTCTAGGGAGGCCCAGTACTTC. This gives the protein CASSPRGAGSREAQYF.

The rearrangement uses TRBV5-6 and TRBJ1-2; 9 bases line up with TRBD1. Germline lookup yields CDR1 SGHDT and CDR2 YYEEEE. The CDR3 totals 14 residues. Trimming cost V 0 bases and J 8 bases; bases outside gene matches: 5. CDR3 residues: CASSLEQGAGGYTF. The CDR3 region has the DNA TGTGCCAGCAGCTTGGAACAGGGGGCGGGCGGCTACACCTTC.

This sequence joins TRBV6-5 and TRBJ2-1; no reliable D call. Trimming left V 7 bases short and J 7 bases short, with 8 bases between. CDR3 length: 11 amino acids. From germline, CDR1 is MNHEY and CDR2 SVGAGI. The DNA for the CDR3 is TGTGCCAGCACCCCCTTAAATGAGCAGTTCTTC. Translating gives CASTPLNEQFF.

This sequence joins TRBV19 and TRBJ2-5; 16 nucleotides align to TRBD2. V lost 5 bases, J lost 5 bases, and 8 bases stayed unmatched. Germline CDR1 and CDR2: LNHDA and SQIVND (reference sequence). The CDR3 has 17 residues. The CDR3 DNA reads TGTGCCAGTAGTGCCGGGACTAGCGGGAGGGCGCGGGAGACCCAGTACTTC. Its protein is CASSAGTSGRARETQYF.

This chain connects TRBV27 to TRBJ2-7, with D perhaps matching TRBD2 (6 bases). CDR1 and CDR2 (germline): MNHEY, SMNVEV (reference sequence). V shed 2 bases and J shed 0 bases, with 8 bases lying between them. This CDR3 comprises 14 residues. Written as DNA, the CDR3 is TGTGCCAGCAGTTTAGACGGGGGCTCCTACGAGCAGTACTTC. This sequence encodes CASSLDGGSYEQYF.

The sample holds a few counts of this clone. The chain joins TRBV2 to TRBJ1-2, with 7 bases matching TRBD1. Germline V gene sequence: CDR1 SNHLY, CDR2 FYNNEI. After removal of 8 bases from V and 7 bases from J, the junction contained 16 bases not matched to a gene. The CDR3 has 15 residues. Here the CDR3 DNA reads TGTGCCAGCCGGGCCCCGCTTCGACAGGGCGGTGGCTACACCTTC. This codes for CASRAPLRQGGGYTF.

This clone was counted between two and nine times. V usage is TRBV2 and J usage is TRBJ2-7; the D gene is possibly TRBD2 (5 bases). The CDR3 is 13 amino acids. V dropped 6 bases and J dropped 6 bases, with 15 bases sitting between them. Germline CDR1 reads SNHLY; CDR2 reads FYNNEI. In DNA, the CDR3 is TGTGCCAGCAGGGACCCGCGGGTCTCCGAGCAGTACTTC. Translated, it gives CASRDPRVSEQYF.

V usage is TRBV11-2 and J usage is TRBJ2-2; D may be TRBD1 (6 bases). This CDR3 region has 16 residues. Germline CDR1 SGHAT, CDR2 FQNNGV. Trimming took 5 bases from V and 1 from J, leaving 14 bases between them. CDR3 protein: CASSQTGTLNTGELFF. In DNA form, the CDR3 reads TGTGCCAGCAGCCAAACAGGGACCCTGAACACCGGGGAGCTGTTTTTT.

The rearrangement joins TRBV27 to TRBJ2-3; the match to TRBD2 covers 7 bases. This CDR3 is built from 17 residues. Per germline, CDR1 MNHEY and CDR2 SMNVEV (reference sequence). J gave up 0 bases and V 2 bases, and 8 bases lay outside the gene matches. As DNA, the CDR3 is TGTGCCAGCAGTTTAGGGGCTAGCGGACCTAGCACAGATACGCAGTATTTT. Its translation: CASSLGASGPSTDTQYF.

This chain connects TRBV30 to TRBJ2-3, with D hard to call. The germline V and J ends were trimmed by 5 bases and 1 base, with 7 bases remaining between them. Germline V CDR1 and CDR2: GTSNPN, SVGIG (reference sequence). The CDR3 contains 12 residues. This CDR3 reads CAWGKGTDTQYF. The CDR3 DNA reads TGTGCCTGGGGCAAAGGCACAGATACGCAGTATTTT.

This clone was seen a few times. The junction differs from germline at one of its ends, possibly a read error. This chain joins TRBV27 and TRBJ1-5, with 8 bases matching TRBD1. CDR3 size: 15 residues. The germline V gene encodes CDR1 MNHEY and CDR2 SMNVEV (reference sequence). CDR3 region: CATKSGSGGNQPQHF. CDR3 nucleotide sequence: TGTGCCACTAAAAGTGGCTCAGGGGGCAACCAGCCCCAGCATTTT.

In DNA, the CDR3 is TGTGCCAGCAGTGACAGGAGTCATCAGCCCCAGCATTTT. Amino acids: CASSDRSHQPQHF. The chain recombines TRBV6-5 with TRBJ1-5; D is perhaps TRBD1 (6 bases). In germline, CDR1 is MNHEY, CDR2 SVGAGI. Trimming stripped 5 bases from V and 5 bases from J, with 10 bases between. The CDR3 has 13 amino acids.

V and J are TRBV4-3 and TRBJ1-4; D not resolved. Trimming removed 0 bases at V and 4 bases at J, with 9 bases between. The V gene's germline CDR1 is LGHNA and CDR2 YSLEER. There are 15 residues in the CDR3. CDR3 DNA: TGCGCCAGCAGCCAAGAAAGAGGATATAATGAAAAACTGTTTTTT. Protein product: CASSQERGYNEKLFF.

V and J are TRBV5-4 and TRBJ1-1; 8 nucleotides match TRBD1. V was clipped by 4 bases and J by 6 bases; unmatched bases: 8. This CDR3 comprises 14 residues. Germline values: CDR1 SGHNT, CDR2 YYREEE (reference sequence). The CDR3 nucleotides are TGTGCCAGCAGCCCCCGGGACAGGAGATCTGAAGCTTTCTTT. It encodes CASSPRDRRSEAFF. The full variable domain, rest sourced from reference TRBV5-4 and TRBJ1-1, is ETGVTQSPTHLIKTRGQQVTLRCSSQSGHNTVSWYQQALGQGPQFIFQYYREEENGRGNFPPRFSGLQFPNYSSELNVNALELDDSALYLCASSPRDRRSEAFFGQGTRLTVV.

The V call is TRBV6-5, the J call TRBJ1-6; 9 nucleotides line up with TRBD1. In germline, CDR1 is MNHEY, CDR2 SVGAGI. The CDR3 is made up of 16 amino acids. Germline trimming cut 4 bases from V and 9 bases from J; bases unmatched to any gene: 10. This CDR3 is CASSSYGQGIGSPLHF. CDR3 nucleotide sequence: TGTGCCAGCAGTTCCTACGGACAGGGGATTGGTTCACCCCTCCACTTT.

Written as DNA, the CDR3 is TGTGCCAGCAGCGTAGATAACACGATCACCGGGGAGCTGTTTTTT. It codes for CASSVDNTITGELFF. The rearrangement uses TRBV9 and TRBJ2-2; D remains unclear. Between the trimmed V and J ends, which lost 0 bases and 4 bases, there was a span of 10 bases. The CDR3 is 15 residues long. Germline V CDR1 and CDR2: SGDLS, YYNGEE.

This chain joins TRBV4-3 and TRBJ2-1; 9 nucleotides match TRBD2. Trimming at V came to 3 bases and at J to 10 bases, leaving 1 base not matched to a gene. This CDR3 has 12 residues. Per the germline V gene, CDR1 is LGHNA and CDR2 is YSLEER. CDR3 residues: CASSHSGREQFF. CDR3 in DNA: TGCGCCAGCAGCCATAGCGGGAGAGAGCAGTTCTTC.